The 10 T cell receptor beta chains in this list originate from one sample, sequenced in a study of brain T cells in children with intractable seizures. TCRdb's copy holds only in-frame clones and misses some; the assay was immunoSEQ multiplex PCR. The sample yields 95,000 to 120,000 clones, around 94% seen once. The sample consisted of peripheral blood, taken at surgery. The receptors originated from a boy under two years old with hemimegalencephaly and intractable seizures.

This chain joins TRBV7-6 and TRBJ2-3; 10 nucleotides line up with TRBD2. The CDR3 consists of 15 residues. Germline V gives CDR1 SGHVS, CDR2 FNYEAQ. V was pared by 1 base and J by 4 bases, with 2 bases of the junction left unmatched. CDR3 protein: CASSLGSGRADTQYF. CDR3 DNA: TGTGCCAGCAGCTTAGGAAGCGGGAGGGCAGATACGCAGTATTTT.

The chain couples TRBV7-8 to TRBJ1-2; TRBD1 is a possible D gene (5 bases). This CDR3 has 12 residues. The germline V and J ends were trimmed by 6 bases and 3 bases, with 8 bases remaining between them. Germline V gene lookup returns CDR1 SGHVS and CDR2 FQNEAQ. The CDR3 DNA is TGTGCCAGCAGTCGCAGGGACTATGGCTACACCTTC. Amino acids: CASSRRDYGYTF.

The V gene is TRBV14, the J gene TRBJ2-1; 10 bases map to TRBD2. From germline, CDR1 is SGHDN and CDR2 FVKESK. The CDR3 is made up of 18 amino acids. The trim removed 1 base at V and 3 bases at J, leaving 9 bases unmatched. This chain's CDR3 is CASSQGKARTSGYNEQFF. CDR3 bases: TGTGCCAGCAGCCAAGGGAAGGCCAGGACTAGCGGCTACAATGAGCAGTTCTTC.

The V and J genes are TRBV28 and TRBJ2-2, with 9 positions matching TRBD1. Germline CDR1 MDHEN, CDR2 SYDVKM. The CDR3 is made up of 15 amino acids. V lost 6 bases and J lost 7; bases outside the gene matches: 9. CDR3 sequence (DNA): TGTGCCAGCAGCTCCCGGGACAGGGTTATCGGGGAGCTGTTTTTT. As protein: CASSSRDRVIGELFF. Full variable domain (outside the CDR3, taken from reference TRBV28 and TRBJ2-2): DVKVTQSSRYLVKRTGEKVFLECVQDMDHENMFWYRQDPGLGLRLIYFSYDVKMKEKGDIPEGYSVSREKKERFSLILESASTNQTSMYLCASSSRDRVIGELFFGEGSRLTVL.

The chain uses TRBV7-9 and TRBJ2-5; D not certain. Germline-derived CDR1 and CDR2 are SEHNR and FQNEAQ (reference sequence). V was trimmed by 3 bases and J by 5 bases, leaving 7 bases between them. The CDR3 spans 12 residues. CDR3 region: CASSFSTETQYF. In nucleotides, the CDR3 is TGTGCCAGCAGCTTCTCCACGGAGACCCAGTACTTC.

The V and J genes are TRBV19 and TRBJ2-7; 7 bases are shared with TRBD1. CDR3 size: 14 residues. With V trimmed by 4 bases and J by 1 base, 4 bases remained unmatched. Germline V CDR1 and CDR2: LNHDA, SQIVND (reference sequence). The chain's CDR3 is CASSKEGQSYEQYF. The CDR3 coding sequence is TGTGCCAGTAGTAAAGAGGGACAGTCCTACGAGCAGTACTTC.

The chain combines TRBV4-1 with TRBJ2-1; TRBD1 aligns across 7 bases. With V trimmed by 0 bases and J by 1 base, 3 bases remained unmatched. This CDR3 spans 16 amino acids. The germline V gene encodes CDR1 MGHRA and CDR2 YSYEKL. The DNA of the CDR3 is TGCGCCAGCAGCCAAGATGGGGGACAGTCCTACAATGAGCAGTTCTTC. Protein: CASSQDGGQSYNEQFF.

V usage is TRBV27 and J usage is TRBJ2-2; D is unresolved. Germline CDR1 is MNHEY and CDR2 is SMNVEV (reference sequence). Trimming took off 5 bases at V and 4 bases at J, with 5 bases between the two ends. There are 12 residues in the CDR3. CDR3 protein: CASSLLTGELFF. CDR3 nucleotides: TGTGCCAGCAGTCTCCTCACCGGGGAGCTGTTTTTT.

This clone was recorded a few times. This chain joins TRBV2 and TRBJ2-5, with D maybe TRBD1 (6 bases). The CDR3 loop spans 15 amino acids. V lost 7 bases to trimming and J lost 5 bases, with 20 bases between them. Per the germline V gene, CDR1 is SNHLY and CDR2 is FYNNEI. The CDR3 is CASTLPSGAGETQYF. CDR3 DNA sequence: TGTGCCAGCACTCTCCCGTCAGGGGCCGGGGAGACCCAGTACTTC.

The rearrangement uses TRBV28 and TRBJ1-5; D uncertain. The germline V gene encodes CDR1 MDHEN and CDR2 SYDVKM. V shed 3 bases and J shed 3 bases, with 12 bases lying between them. The CDR3 has 15 amino acids. CDR3 sequence: CASSFYGVPNQPQHF. In DNA, the CDR3 is TGTGCCAGCAGTTTTTATGGGGTACCCAATCAGCCCCAGCATTTT.